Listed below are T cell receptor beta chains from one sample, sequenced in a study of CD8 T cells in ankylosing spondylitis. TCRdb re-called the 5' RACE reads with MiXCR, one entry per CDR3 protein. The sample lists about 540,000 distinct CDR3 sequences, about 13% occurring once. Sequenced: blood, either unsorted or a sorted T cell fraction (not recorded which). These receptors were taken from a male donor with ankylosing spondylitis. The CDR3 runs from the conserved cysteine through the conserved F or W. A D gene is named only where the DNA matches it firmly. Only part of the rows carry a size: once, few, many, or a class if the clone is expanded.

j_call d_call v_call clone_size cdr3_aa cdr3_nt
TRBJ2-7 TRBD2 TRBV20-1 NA CSARSASGDSYEQYF TGCAGTGCTAGATCAGCTAGCGGGGACTCCTACGAGCAGTACTTC
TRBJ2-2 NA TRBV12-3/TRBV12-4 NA CARLFGPNHRGAVFF NA
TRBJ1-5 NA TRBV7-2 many CASSLVAGNQPQHF TGTGCCAGCAGCTTAGTCGCCGGGAATCAGCCCCAGCATTTT
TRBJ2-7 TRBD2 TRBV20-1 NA CSARGLASLGEQYF TGCAGTGCTAGGGGACTAGCCTCGCTGGGGGAGCAGTACTTC
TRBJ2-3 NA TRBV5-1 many CASSLGTSFSDTQYF TGCGCCAGCAGCTTGGGTACTAGCTTCTCAGATACGCAGTATTTT
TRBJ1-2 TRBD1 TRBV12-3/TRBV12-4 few CASNPDREVYGYTF TGTGCCAGCAACCCCGACAGGGAAGTCTATGGCTACACCTTC
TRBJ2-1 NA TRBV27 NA CATIPAGYNEQFF TGTGCCACCATACCGGCAGGTTACAATGAGCAGTTCTTC
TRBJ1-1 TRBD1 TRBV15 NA CATSSAGGWGAFF TGTGCCACCAGCAGTGCAGGGGGCTGGGGAGCTTTCTTT
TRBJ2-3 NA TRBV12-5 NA CASGKREYTDTQYF TGTGCTAGTGGGAAACGGGAGTACACAGATACGCAGTATTTT
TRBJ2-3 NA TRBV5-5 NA CASSWASGTDTQYF TGTGCCAGCAGCTGGGCTAGCGGCACAGATACGCAGTATTTT
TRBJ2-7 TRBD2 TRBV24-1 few CATSDTSGRVSYEQYF TGTGCCACCAGTGACACTAGCGGGAGGGTCTCCTACGAGCAGTACTTC
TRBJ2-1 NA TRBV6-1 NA CAGRLGVYNEQFF TGTGCCGGCCGACTAGGGGTCTACAATGAGCAGTTCTTC
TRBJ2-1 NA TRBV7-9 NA CASSFSRSYNEQFF TGTGCCAGCAGCTTCAGCCGGTCCTACAATGAGCAGTTCTTC
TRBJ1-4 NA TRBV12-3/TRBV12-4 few CASSLGRGKLFF TGTGCCAGCAGTTTGGGGCGGGGAAAACTGTTTTTT
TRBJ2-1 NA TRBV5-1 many CASSLPSSGWNEQFF TGCGCCAGCAGCCTCCCTAGTAGCGGCTGGAATGAGCAGTTCTTC
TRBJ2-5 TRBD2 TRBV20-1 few CSPSGSGETQYF TGCAGTCCCAGCGGGAGCGGTGAGACCCAGTACTTC
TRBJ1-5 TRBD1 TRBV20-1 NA CSATTGGPFSNQPQHF TGCAGTGCTACTACAGGGGGCCCCTTTAGCAATCAGCCCCAGCATTTT
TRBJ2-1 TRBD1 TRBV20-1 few CSARDRQGNYNEQFF TGCAGTGCTAGAGATCGACAGGGTAACTACAATGAGCAGTTCTTC
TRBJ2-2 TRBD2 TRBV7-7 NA CASSLEEGREANTGELFF TGTGCCAGCAGCTTAGAAGAAGGGCGGGAGGCCAACACCGGGGAGCTGTTTTTT
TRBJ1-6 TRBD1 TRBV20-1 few CSAREGQGGSYNSPLHF TGCAGTGCTAGAGAGGGACAGGGTGGCTCCTATAATTCACCCCTCCACTTT
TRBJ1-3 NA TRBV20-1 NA CSARYSGGNTIYF TGCAGTGCTAGGTACAGTGGTGGAAACACCATATATTTT
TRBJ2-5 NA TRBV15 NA CASQGSGETQYF TGTGCCTCACAGGGCAGCGGTGAGACCCAGTACTTC
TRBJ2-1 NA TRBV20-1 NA CSATGVRMSNEQFF TGCAGTGCTACAGGGGTTCGGATGTCGAATGAGCAGTTCTTC
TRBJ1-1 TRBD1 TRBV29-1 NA CSVEGTGGQTEAFF TGCAGCGTTGAAGGGACAGGGGGACAGACTGAAGCTTTCTTT
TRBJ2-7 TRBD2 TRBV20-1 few CSGASGRTYEQYF TGCAGTGGGGCTAGCGGGAGAACCTACGAGCAGTACTTC
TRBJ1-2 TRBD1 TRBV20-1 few CSAQHQGALHYGYTF TGCAGTGCACAACATCAGGGGGCGCTTCACTATGGCTACACCTTC
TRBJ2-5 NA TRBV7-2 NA CASSLGGREEETQYF TGTGCCAGCAGCTTAGGGGGGAGAGAGGAAGAGACCCAGTACTTC
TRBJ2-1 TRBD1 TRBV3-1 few CASSPQGRVRFF TGTGCCAGCAGCCCACAGGGGCGAGTGCGGTTCTTC
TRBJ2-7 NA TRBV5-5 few CASSFIGTHTLEQYF TGTGCCAGCAGCTTTATCGGGACCCACACTCTCGAGCAGTACTTC
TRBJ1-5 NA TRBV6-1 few CASSLDSGQPQHF TGTGCCAGCAGTCTTGACAGCGGTCAGCCCCAGCATTTT
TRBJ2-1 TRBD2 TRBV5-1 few CASSRTSGDPLNNEQFF TGCGCCAGCAGCCGGACTAGCGGGGACCCCCTGAACAATGAGCAGTTCTTC
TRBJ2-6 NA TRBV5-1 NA CASSLMGHSSGANVLTF TGCGCCAGCAGCTTGATGGGACACAGCTCTGGGGCCAACGTCCTGACTTTC
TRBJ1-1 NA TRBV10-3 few CAIGDGIHTEAFF TGTGCCATCGGGGACGGGATCCACACTGAAGCTTTCTTT
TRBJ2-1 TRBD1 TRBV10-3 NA CAITEGQGEQFF TGTGCCATCACCGAGGGACAGGGAGAGCAGTTCTTC
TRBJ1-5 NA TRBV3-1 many CASSPGPQGQPQHF TGTGCCAGCAGCCCGGGACCCCAGGGGCAGCCCCAGCATTTT
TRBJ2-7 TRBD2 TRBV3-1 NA CASSQDLRGIYEQYF TGTGCCAGCAGCCAAGATTTGCGGGGGATCTACGAGCAGTACTTC
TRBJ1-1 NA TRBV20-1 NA CSARDSGREAFF TGCAGTGCTAGAGATTCGGGTAGGGAAGCTTTCTTT
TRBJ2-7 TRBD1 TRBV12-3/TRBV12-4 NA CASSLGDRGLTEQYF TGTGCCAGCAGTTTAGGGGACAGGGGGCTTACCGAGCAGTACTTC
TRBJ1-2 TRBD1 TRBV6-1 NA CASSSRNRGISNYGYTF TGTGCCAGCAGCTCCCGGAACAGGGGGATTTCTAACTATGGCTACACCTTC
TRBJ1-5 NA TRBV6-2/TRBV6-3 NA CASSFFLKKVTMTSNQPQHF TGTGCCAGCAGTTTCTTTTTGAAAAAGGTGACCATGACGAGCAATCAGCCCCAGCATTTT
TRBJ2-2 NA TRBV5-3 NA CASGPGGLYTGELFF TGTGCCAGCGGCCCCGGGGGCCTCTACACCGGGGAGCTGTTTTTT
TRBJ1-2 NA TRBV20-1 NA CSATTLQKTNYGYTF TGCAGTGCCACGACCCTACAGAAAACTAACTATGGCTACACCTTC
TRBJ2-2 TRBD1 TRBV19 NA CASQRDRGNEANTGELFF TGTGCCAGTCAAAGGGACAGGGGCAATGAGGCGAACACCGGGGAGCTGTTTTTT
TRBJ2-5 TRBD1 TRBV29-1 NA CSVETGTGFTETQYF TGCAGCGTTGAAACAGGGACAGGGTTTACAGAGACCCAGTACTTC
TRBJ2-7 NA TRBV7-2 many CASSLAGIHEQYF TGTGCCAGCAGCTTAGCGGGAATCCACGAGCAGTACTTC
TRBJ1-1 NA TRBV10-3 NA CAISYGQRNTEAFF TGTGCCATCAGTTATGGACAGAGGAACACTGAAGCTTTCTTT
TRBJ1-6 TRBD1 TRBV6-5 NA CASSYRTGDNSPLHF TGTGCCAGCAGTTACCGGACAGGGGATAATTCACCCCTCCACTTT